This T cell receptor beta chain was recovered during a study of CD8 T cells in ankylosing spondylitis. Quantitative 5'-RACE with molecular barcodes produced the TCR beta libraries. TCRdb called the 5' RACE reads again in MiXCR, with one record for every CDR3 protein. The sample records 750,000 to 850,000 distinct CDR3 sequences, about 10% being singletons. About this clonotype itself: No antigen is known for it.

General study results and limits: What seemed typical of ankylosing spondylitis blood was a TCR beta motif built from roughly 8 highly homologous variants. A CD8+ phenotype characterized the disease-linked clones, which were relatively rare in peripheral blood. Some of the motif variants had earlier been found in reactive arthritis patients' fluid and blood. Disease-linked clones reportedly showed significant enrichment in matched ankylosing spondylitis synovial fluid.

The J segment lost 8 bases and the V segment lost 6 bases, leaving 8 bases of the junction unmatched. Germline lookup yields CDR1 MNHNS and CDR2 SASEGT. CDR3 length equals 15 residues. This rearrangement joins TRBV6-1 to TRBJ2-2, with TRBD2 identical over 11 bases. The sequence derives from a male donor with ankylosing spondylitis. The source material was blood, either unsorted or a sorted T cell fraction (not recorded which). For the CDR3, the DNA is TGTGCCAGCAGCCCCATCACTAGCGGGAGAGGGGAGCTGTTTTTT. The encoded protein is CASSPITSGRGELFF.